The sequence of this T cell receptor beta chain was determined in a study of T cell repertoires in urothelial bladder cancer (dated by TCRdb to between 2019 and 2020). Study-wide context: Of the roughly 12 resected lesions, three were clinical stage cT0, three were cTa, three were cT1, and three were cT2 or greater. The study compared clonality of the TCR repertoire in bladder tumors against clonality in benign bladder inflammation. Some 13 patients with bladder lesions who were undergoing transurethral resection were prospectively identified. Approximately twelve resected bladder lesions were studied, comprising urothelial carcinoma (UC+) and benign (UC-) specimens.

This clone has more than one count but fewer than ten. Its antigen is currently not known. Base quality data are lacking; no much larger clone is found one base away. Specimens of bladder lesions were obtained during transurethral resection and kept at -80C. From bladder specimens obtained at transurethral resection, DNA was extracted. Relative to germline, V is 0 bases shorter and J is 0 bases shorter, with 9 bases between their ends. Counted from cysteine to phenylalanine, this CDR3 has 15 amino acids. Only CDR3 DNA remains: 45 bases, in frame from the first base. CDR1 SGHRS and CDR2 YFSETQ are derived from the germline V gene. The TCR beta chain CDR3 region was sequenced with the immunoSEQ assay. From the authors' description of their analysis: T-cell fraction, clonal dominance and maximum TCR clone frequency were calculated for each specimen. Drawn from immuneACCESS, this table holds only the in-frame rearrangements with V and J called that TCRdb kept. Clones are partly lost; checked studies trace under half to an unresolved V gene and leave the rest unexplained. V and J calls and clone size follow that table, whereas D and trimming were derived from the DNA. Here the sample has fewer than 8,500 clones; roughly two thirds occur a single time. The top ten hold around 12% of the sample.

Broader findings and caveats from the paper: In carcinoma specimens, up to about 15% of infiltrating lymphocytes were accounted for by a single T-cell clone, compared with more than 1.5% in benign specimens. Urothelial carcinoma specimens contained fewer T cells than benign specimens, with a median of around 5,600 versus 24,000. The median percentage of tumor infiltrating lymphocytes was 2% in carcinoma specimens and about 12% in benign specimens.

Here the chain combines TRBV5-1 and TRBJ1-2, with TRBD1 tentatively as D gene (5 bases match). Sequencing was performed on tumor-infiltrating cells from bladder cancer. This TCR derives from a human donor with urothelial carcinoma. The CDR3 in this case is CASSLAAGTNYGYTF. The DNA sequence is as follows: TGCGCCAGCAGCTTGGCCGCAGGGACTAACTATGGCTACACCTTC. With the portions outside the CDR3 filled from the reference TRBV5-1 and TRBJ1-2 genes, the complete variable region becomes KAGVTQTPRYLIKTRGQQVTLSCSPISGHRSVSWYQQTPGQGLQFLFEYFSETQRNKGNFPGRFSGRQFSNSRSEMNVSTLELGDSALYLCASSLAAGTNYGYTFGSGTRLTVV.